Each of the 5 T cell receptor beta chains below was sequenced from the same sample in a study of T cell clonality in common variable immunodeficiency. Profiling relied on immunoSEQ multiplex PCR, and the TCRdb table lists in-frame clones only, not all of them. Listed for the sample are tens of thousands of clones, none seen a single time. Sequenced sample: peripheral blood mononuclear cells. The receptors shown here come from a person between 18 and 70 years old in good health.

This clone was found a few times. The read gets to within 3 residues of the CDR3 end, and the germline J gene fills in the rest. V usage is TRBV7-9 and J usage is TRBJ2-3, with 7 bases aligning to TRBD2. The CDR3 covers 14 residues. Germline CDR1 and CDR2: SEHNR and FQNEAQ (reference sequence). This chain's CDR3 is CASSITSARETQYF. CDR3 DNA, as far as it was read: TGTGCCAGCAGCATTACTAGCGCGAGAGAGACG.

This clone was detected ten times or more. The read gets to within 3 residues of the CDR3 end, and the germline J gene fills in the rest. The gene calls are TRBV12-3 or TRBV12-4 and TRBJ2-2; 7 nucleotides match TRBD2. V was pared by 0 bases and J by 6 bases, with 1 base of the junction left unmatched. The CDR3 spans 14 residues. The CDR3 DNA, read in part, is TGTGCCAGCAGTTTAGCGGGAGGGGCCGGGGAG. Encoded protein: CASSLAGGAGE. The entire CDR3 protein reads CASSLAGGAGELFF.

This clone was counted ten times or more. The CDR3 bases that were read are TGTGCCATCAGTGAGTCCAGGGACTACAATGAG. This translates into CAISESRDYNE. The full-length CDR3 reads as CAISESRDYNEQFF. The chain couples TRBV10-3 to TRBJ2-1; a weak D match, TRBD1 (5 bases). The read finishes 3 residues shy of the CDR3 end, and the germline J gene is used to complete it. The V gene's germline CDR1 is ENHRY and CDR2 SYGVKD. The CDR3 has 14 residues. Trimming cost V 0 bases and J 3 bases, with 6 bases left between them.

At least ten counts were recorded for this clone. The CDR3 end lies 3 residues beyond the end of the read and is filled in from the germline J gene. The chain is built from TRBV30 and TRBJ1-2; D gene uncertain. The CDR3 loop spans 13 amino acids. Germline values: CDR1 GTSNPN, CDR2 SVGIG (reference sequence). Trimming removed 2 bases at V and 5 bases at J, with 12 bases between. The part of the CDR3 DNA that was read is TGTGCCTGGAGTATAGGGCGTTTTTATGGC. Protein sequence: CAWSIGRFYG. The full CDR3 protein is CAWSIGRFYGYTF. Using reference TRBV30 and TRBJ1-2 for the parts outside the CDR3, the full variable domain is SQTIHQWPATLVQPVGSPLSLECTVEGTSNPNLYWYRQAAGRGLQLLFYSVGIGQISSEVPQNLSASRPQDRQFILSSKKLLLSDSGFYLCAWSIGRFYGYTFGSGTRLTVV.

This clone rates as medium-sized. Coverage ceases 3 residues before the CDR3 finishes, and the germline J gene fills in the end. The chain links TRBV20-1 to TRBJ2-4; D possibly corresponds to TRBD1 (5 bases). Trimming shortened V by 0 bases and J by 4 bases, and 7 bases separated the two germline ends. CDR1 and CDR2 from the germline V gene are DFQATT and SNEGSKA (reference sequence). CDR3 length: 13 amino acids. The sequenced CDR3 bases are TGCAGTGCTAGAGATAAGGGGAAAAACATT. Its protein product is CSARDKGKNI. The whole CDR3 sequence is CSARDKGKNIQYF.